This T cell receptor (beta chain) was recovered during a study of T cell responses to AZD1222 COVID-19 vaccine. Sequencing was performed with immunoSEQ multiplex PCR; in TCRdb, only in-frame clones are kept and a portion is missing. Altogether about 48,000 clones are present, 80% to 90% being singletons, with the ten largest covering roughly 6.4%. Germline CDR1 is MNHEY and CDR2 is SVGAGI. CDR3 length: 16 residues. V was clipped by 0 bases and J by 3 bases, with 15 bases between them. Sequenced here: peripheral blood, sampled 28 days after the second AZD1222 dose. This chain connects TRBV6-5 to TRBJ2-7, with D perhaps given as TRBD1 or TRBD2 (5 bases each). This sequence was found in an adult who received the AZD1222 COVID-19 vaccine. CDR3 loop: CASSYSGTWSDYEQYF. CDR3 nucleotides: TGTGCCAGCAGTTACTCTGGGACCTGGTCGGACTACGAGCAGTACTTC.